These 11 T cell receptor beta chains originate from one sample sequenced in a study of control samples from healthy donors and cancer patients. The table came from immunoSEQ multiplex PCR; TCRdb's copy has only in-frame clones and leaves some out. The table includes 150,000 or so clones, roughly 94% detected once. Sequencing used PBMCs. All receptors come from a man aged 60 to 75 with colorectal cancer.

The chain carries TRBV2 and TRBJ1-2; D unresolved. Germline V gene data show CDR1 as SNHLY and CDR2 as FYNNEI. The V end lost 6 bases, the J end lost 8 bases, and 10 bases lay between the germline ends. CDR3 length equals 11 residues. The DNA of the CDR3 is TGTGCCAGCAGCGATAGAAGGGGCTACACCTTC. Its protein is CASSDRRGYTF.

This clone was seen a single time. The gene calls are TRBV5-6 and TRBJ2-2; either TRBD1 or TRBD2 may supply D (5 bases each). Trimming took off 1 base at V and 8 bases at J, with 12 bases between the two ends. Germline CDR1 SGHDT, CDR2 YYEEEE. This CDR3 has 14 amino acids. The CDR3 DNA reads TGTGCCAGCAGCTTGCCAGGGAGAATTGGGGAGCTGTTTTTT. Translating it yields CASSLPGRIGELFF.

The CDR3 loop reads CASSLLPGVTGTDTQYF. The CDR3, as DNA: TGCGCCAGCAGCCTTCTGCCAGGGGTGACGGGCACAGATACGCAGTATTTT. This chain links TRBV5-1 with TRBJ2-3, with D possibly TRBD1 on 6 matching bases. Trimming stripped 4 bases from V and 1 base from J, with 19 bases between. The CDR3 covers 17 residues. CDR1 and CDR2 from the germline V gene are SGHRS and YFSETQ.

The CDR3: CAWSVLASSTDTQYF. For the CDR3, the DNA is TGTGCCTGGAGTGTTCTAGCTTCTAGCACAGATACGCAGTATTTT. The J gene is TRBJ2-3, the V gene TRBV30; perhaps TRBD2 as D (5 bases). This CDR3 is 15 amino acids long. Germline V gives CDR1 GTSNPN, CDR2 SVGIG (reference sequence). V lost 0 bases and J lost 0, with 10 bases in between. Full variable domain (remainder filled in from reference TRBV30 and TRBJ2-3): SQTIHQWPATLVQPVGSPLSLECTVEGTSNPNLYWYRQAAGRGLQLLFYSVGIGQISSEVPQNLSASRPQDRQFILSSKKLLLSDSGFYLCAWSVLASSTDTQYFGPGTRLTVL.

This sequence joins TRBV19 and TRBJ2-3; 11 bases line up with TRBD1. The trim removed 7 bases at V and 1 base at J, leaving 4 bases unmatched. The CDR3 totals 15 residues. Germline V CDR1 and CDR2: LNHDA, SQIVND (reference sequence). CDR3 in DNA: TGTGCCAGTAAGGACAGGGGGCGAGGCACAGATACGCAGTATTTT. Protein product: CASKDRGRGTDTQYF.

The genes are TRBV6-5 and TRBJ1-6, with unresolved D. Germline V gives CDR1 MNHEY, CDR2 SVGAGI. The length of the CDR3 is 15 residues. The germline V and J ends were trimmed by 0 bases and 5 bases, with 8 bases remaining between them. In DNA, the CDR3 is TGTGCCAGCAGTTACTCTGGACCCGATAATTCACCCCTCCACTTT. Translating it yields CASSYSGPDNSPLHF.

The chain has TRBV29-1 and TRBJ1-1; maybe TRBD1 (6 bases). CDR1 is SQVTM and CDR2 is ANQGSEA in the germline V gene. Trimming stripped 1 base from V and 3 bases from J, with 6 bases between. There are 12 residues in the CDR3. CDR3 region: CSVEGGHTEAFF. The CDR3 coding sequence is TGCAGCGTTGAAGGGGGGCACACTGAAGCTTTCTTT.

This clone has just a few counts. V usage is TRBV7-9 and J usage is TRBJ1-5, with D tentatively TRBD1 (6 bases). Trimming stripped 5 bases from V and 0 bases from J, with 14 bases between. This CDR3 spans 16 amino acids. In germline, CDR1 is SEHNR, CDR2 FQNEAQ (reference sequence). Here the CDR3 reads CASSNLLQGSNQPQHF. The CDR3 coding sequence is TGTGCCAGCAGCAATCTTCTACAGGGTAGCAATCAGCCCCAGCATTTT.

The J gene is TRBJ1-1, the V gene TRBV27, with a possible D match to TRBD1 (6 bases). Trimming took 0 bases from V and 0 from J, leaving 14 bases between them. In germline, CDR1 is MNHEY, CDR2 SMNVEV (reference sequence). The CDR3 has 17 amino acids. The CDR3 coding sequence is TGTGCCAGCAGTTTATCGGCAGGGGACTCTATGAACACTGAAGCTTTCTTT. As protein: CASSLSAGDSMNTEAFF.

V gene TRBV5-1 combines with J gene TRBJ2-1; 10 bases match TRBD2. Looked up from germline, CDR1 is SGHRS and CDR2 is YFSETQ. CDR3 size: 15 residues. The V segment lost 3 bases and the J segment 2 bases; nucleotides outside the gene matches: 2. CDR3 loop: CASSSAGGTYNEQFF. CDR3 nucleotide sequence: TGCGCCAGCAGCTCAGCGGGGGGGACCTACAATGAGCAGTTCTTC.

A single count supports this clone. The chain links TRBV4-1 to TRBJ1-2, with D possibly matching TRBD1 (5 bases). The CDR3 extends over 12 amino acids. Per the germline V gene, CDR1 is MGHRA and CDR2 is YSYEKL. V was cut by 3 bases and J by 8 bases, with 10 bases left in between. DNA of the CDR3: TGCGCCAGCAGCCATCAGGGATGGGGCTACACCTTC. Translating gives CASSHQGWGYTF.